The next 29 T cell receptor beta chains were all read from a single sample in a study of T cell responses to AZD1222 COVID-19 vaccine. Using immunoSEQ multiplex PCR, the repertoire was profiled, and TCRdb retains in-frame clones only, with some absent. The sample lists about 120,000 clones, about 90% seen once, with 5% to 6.5% in the top ten. The sample was peripheral blood, taken on day 0 of AZD1222 vaccination. The receptors here all came from an adult in good health.

Notes on this clone: The junction departs from germline at one end; a sequencing error may be responsible. J is TRBJ1-2 and V is TRBV7-7; 7 bases align to TRBD1. Germline CDR1 reads SSHAT; CDR2 reads FNYEAQ (reference sequence). The CDR3 totals 19 residues. CDR3 residues: CASSSNSATGTEMGHGYTF. The DNA for the CDR3 is TGTGCTAGCAGCTCCAACTCGGCAACCGGGACAGAAATGGGACATGGCTACACCTTC.

The J gene is TRBJ2-7, the V gene TRBV6-1; D possibly corresponds to TRBD1 (6 bases). The V gene's germline CDR1 is MNHNS and CDR2 SASEGT. CDR3 length: 15 residues. The V gene lost 2 bases and the J gene lost 4 bases, with 15 bases spanning the gap. In nucleotides, the CDR3 is TGTGCCAGCAGTGAAACAGGGCATGGGGCATACGAGCAGTACTTC. Residues: CASSETGHGAYEQYF.

The chain is built from TRBV11-2 and TRBJ2-1; 11 positions match TRBD2. The length of the CDR3 is 12 residues. Germline CDR1 SGHAT, CDR2 FQNNGV. CDR3 nucleotides: TGTGCGACTAGCGGGACAGTCAATGAGCAGTTCTTC. Residues: CATSGTVNEQFF.

The chain is built from TRBV19 and TRBJ1-2; D call uncertain. The CDR3 runs 13 residues. V was pared by 5 bases and J by 1 base, with 8 bases between. Germline V gene lookup returns CDR1 LNHDA and CDR2 SQIVND (reference sequence). CDR3 residues: CASSENRNYGYTF. In DNA form, the CDR3 reads TGTGCCAGTAGTGAGAACCGTAACTATGGCTACACCTTC.

The chain is built from TRBV15 and TRBJ1-2, with 10 positions matching TRBD1. The CDR3 totals 14 residues. V shed 4 bases and J 4 bases; nucleotides not matched to a gene: 3. Germline V CDR1 and CDR2: LNHNV, YYDKDF (reference sequence). CDR3 sequence: CATSKDRGPYGYTF. The CDR3 DNA reads TGTGCCACCAGCAAAGACAGGGGGCCCTATGGCTACACCTTC.

The genes are TRBV24-1 and TRBJ1-5; 7 nucleotides align to TRBD1. This CDR3 comprises 17 residues. V lost 4 bases, J lost 4 bases, and 12 bases stayed unmatched. The germline V gene encodes CDR1 KGHDR and CDR2 SFDVKD. CDR3 coding DNA: TGTGCCACCAGTGACGAGAAGGCAGGGGGATGGAATCAGCCCCAGCATTTT. This encodes CATSDEKAGGWNQPQHF.

The V call is TRBV2, the J call TRBJ1-4; unclear D gene. V lost 3 bases and J lost 6, with 8 bases in between. The V gene's germline CDR1 is SNHLY and CDR2 FYNNEI. CDR3 length equals 13 residues. For the CDR3, the DNA is TGTGCCAGCAGTGACACTACGGATGAAAAACTGTTTTTT. Residues: CASSDTTDEKLFF.

This chain connects TRBV9 to TRBJ1-1; tentatively, D is TRBD1 (5 bases). V was trimmed by 4 bases and J by 1 base, leaving 8 bases between them. Germline assignment: CDR1 SGDLS and CDR2 YYNGEE. This CDR3 region has 13 residues. CDR3 nucleotide sequence: TGTGCCAGCAGCCCGGGACGGAACACTGAAGCTTTCTTT. This encodes CASSPGRNTEAFF.

This clone was recorded once. This chain links TRBV6-2 or TRBV6-3 with TRBJ1-1; D might be TRBD1 (5 bases). V was shortened by 2 bases and J by 4 bases, with 14 bases between the two germline ends. The CDR3 covers 15 residues. Germline V CDR1 and CDR2: MNHEY, SVGEGT. The CDR3 loop is CASSYAPTGRTEAFF. The CDR3 nucleotides read TGTGCCAGCAGTTACGCCCCTACAGGACGCACTGAAGCTTTCTTT.

The chain joins TRBV12-5 to TRBJ2-5, with D possibly TRBD1 on 6 matching bases. V lost 1 base, J lost 2 bases, and 8 bases lay in between. The CDR3 is 14 residues long. Looked up from germline, CDR1 is LGHNT and CDR2 is FRNRAP. The CDR3 loop reads CASGLDRDQETQYF. CDR3 nucleotide sequence: TGTGCTAGTGGTTTGGACAGGGATCAAGAGACCCAGTACTTC.

The chain is built from TRBV24-1 and TRBJ1-4; D may be TRBD1 (5 bases). Germline CDR1 is KGHDR and CDR2 is SFDVKD. The length of the CDR3 is 14 residues. Between the trimmed V and J ends, which lost 7 bases and 8 bases, there was a span of 16 bases. CDR3 region: CATRPGAGWEKLFF. DNA for the CDR3: TGTGCCACCAGGCCCGGGGCCGGGTGGGAAAAACTGTTTTTT.

This sequence joins TRBV3-1 (or the pseudogene TRBV3-2) and TRBJ1-5; D unresolved. The length of the CDR3 is 12 residues. The ends were cut back, 1 base at V and 9 bases at J, with 7 bases in the middle. Germline-derived CDR1 and CDR2 are LGHDT and YNNKEL (reference sequence). The CDR3, as DNA: TGTGCCAGCAGCCAAGGCAGGACGCCCCAGCATTTT. Encoded protein: CASSQGRTPQHF.

The CDR3 spells CATSSSRGTYNEQFF. CDR3 sequence (DNA): TGTGCCACCAGCAGTAGTCGCGGGACCTACAATGAGCAGTTCTTC. V gene TRBV15 combines with J gene TRBJ2-1, with D possibly matching TRBD2 (6 bases). Per the germline V gene, CDR1 is LNHNV and CDR2 is YYDKDF (reference sequence). This CDR3 region has 15 residues. V gave up 3 bases and J gave up 2 bases, with 11 bases separating them. Based on the CDR3 plus reference TRBV15 and TRBJ2-1, the full variable domain is DAMVIQNPRYQVTQFGKPVTLSCSQTLNHNVMYWYQQKSSQAPKLLFHYYDKDFNNEADTPDNFQSRRPNTSFCFLDIRSPGLGDTAMYLCATSSSRGTYNEQFFGPGTRLTVL.

This rearrangement joins TRBV12-3 or TRBV12-4 to TRBJ1-6; maybe TRBD1 (6 bases). The CDR3 contains 12 residues. V gave up 4 bases and J gave up 9 bases, with 7 bases separating them. In DNA, the CDR3 is TGTGCCAGCAGTTACAGGGCTTCACCCCTCCACTTT. It is translated as CASSYRASPLHF.

The chain links TRBV28 to TRBJ2-7; 9 bases are a match to TRBD2. CDR1 and CDR2 from the germline V gene are MDHEN and SYDVKM. The J segment lost 3 bases and the V segment lost 1 base, leaving 4 bases of the junction unmatched. The CDR3 sequence is 15 residues long. In DNA, the CDR3 is TGTGCCAGCAGTTTATTCCCTAGCGGGGACTACGAGCAGTACTTC. Protein product: CASSLFPSGDYEQYF. Looking up the rest from reference TRBV28 and TRBJ2-7 gives the full variable domain: DVKVTQSSRYLVKRTGEKVFLECVQDMDHENMFWYRQDPGLGLRLIYFSYDVKMKEKGDIPEGYSVSREKKERFSLILESASTNQTSMYLCASSLFPSGDYEQYFGPGTRLTVT.

The chain uses TRBV7-2 and TRBJ1-4; TRBD1 might be the D (6 bases). From germline, CDR1 is SGHTA and CDR2 FQGNSA. V was cut by 4 bases and J by 5 bases, with 14 bases left in between. This CDR3 contains 15 residues. CDR3 region: CASSSVGGSNEKLFF. In DNA form, the CDR3 reads TGTGCCAGCAGCTCTGTAGGGGGGTCGAATGAAAAACTGTTTTTT.

The gene calls are TRBV25-1 and TRBJ1-3; D is unresolved. V was clipped by 3 bases and J by 0 bases, with 9 bases between them. Germline-derived CDR1 and CDR2 are MGHDK and SYGVNS. The CDR3 runs to 15 residues. CDR3 DNA sequence: TGTGCCAGCAGTGACGGACTCCACTCTGGAAACACCATATATTTT. Translated: CASSDGLHSGNTIYF.

The V gene is TRBV9, the J gene TRBJ1-5; 7 bases line up with TRBD1. Trimming cost V 4 bases and J 0 bases; bases outside gene matches: 7. Germline V gives CDR1 SGDLS, CDR2 YYNGEE. The CDR3 covers 16 residues. DNA of the CDR3: TGTGCCAGCAGCTTCATGACAGGGTTTAGCAATCAGCCCCAGCATTTT. This encodes CASSFMTGFSNQPQHF.

Here the CDR3 reads CSGEAGWNTGELFF. CDR3 coding DNA: TGCAGCGGGGAAGCGGGATGGAACACCGGGGAGCTGTTTTTT. This chain joins TRBV29-1 and TRBJ2-2; the match to TRBD2 covers 7 bases. The ends lost 7 bases at V and 1 base at J; junction bases unmatched: 6. There are 14 residues in the CDR3. From germline, CDR1 is SQVTM and CDR2 ANQGSEA.

CDR3 nucleotides: TGTGCCAGCAGCTCACGTCGCACAGATACGCAGTATTTT. This encodes CASSSRRTDTQYF. This sequence joins TRBV5-5 and TRBJ2-3; no firm D call. The V gene's germline CDR1 is SGHKS and CDR2 YYEKEE (reference sequence). With 3 bases removed from V and 1 base from J, the gap between germline ends came to 6 bases. The CDR3 is 13 residues long. The variable domain in full, with the rest retrieved from reference TRBV5-5 and TRBJ2-3, is DAGVTQSPTHLIKTRGQQVTLRCSPISGHKSVSWYQQVLGQGPQFIFQYYEKEERGRGNFPDRFSARQFPNYSSELNVNALLLGDSALYLCASSSRRTDTQYFGPGTRLTVL.

This clone is a singleton in its sample. The J gene is TRBJ2-7, the V gene TRBV7-6; maybe TRBD2 (5 bases). The CDR3 runs to 16 residues. The ends were cut back, 6 bases at V and 0 bases at J, with 18 bases in the middle. Germline lookup yields CDR1 SGHVS and CDR2 FNYEAQ. CDR3 sequence: CASSTTGNPSSYEQYF. CDR3 bases: TGTGCCAGCAGTACCACGGGGAACCCCAGCTCCTACGAGCAGTACTTC.

This chain joins TRBV2 and TRBJ2-1; 10 nucleotides line up with TRBD1. V trimming: 2 bases; J trimming: 7 bases; junction bases outside the gene matches: 5. There are 15 residues in the CDR3. From germline, CDR1 is SNHLY and CDR2 FYNNEI. CDR3 loop: CASSEPGQGRNEQFF. Here the CDR3 DNA reads TGTGCCAGCAGTGAACCGGGACAGGGGCGAAATGAGCAGTTCTTC.

This clone was counted once. This rearrangement joins TRBV9 to TRBJ2-3; D is uncertain. The CDR3 consists of 13 residues. The V and J ends lost 0 bases and 2 bases respectively, with 4 bases between them. CDR1 is SGDLS, CDR2 YYNGEE, per germline. The CDR3 region is CASSVGFTDTQYF. The CDR3 bases are TGTGCCAGCAGCGTAGGGTTCACAGATACGCAGTATTTT.

The chain joins TRBV2 to TRBJ2-1, with 8 bases matching TRBD1. Germline assignment: CDR1 SNHLY and CDR2 FYNNEI. The CDR3 consists of 12 residues. Germline trimming cut 10 bases from V and 7 bases from J; bases unmatched to any gene: 6. This CDR3 reads CAIQGAGNEQFF. CDR3 nucleotides: TGTGCCATCCAGGGGGCGGGAAATGAGCAGTTCTTC.

This clone was picked up a small number of times. V is TRBV7-8 and J is TRBJ2-7; 7 nucleotides agree with TRBD1. Trimming removed 2 bases from V and 6 bases from J; junction bases left unmatched: 7. Germline CDR1 SGHVS, CDR2 FQNEAQ. There are 14 residues in the CDR3. The CDR3 spells CASSLRTGYSEQYF. The CDR3 nucleotides are TGTGCCAGCAGCTTACGGACAGGCTACTCCGAGCAGTACTTC.

The J gene is TRBJ2-7, the V gene TRBV7-9; 7 nucleotides agree with TRBD2. Per the germline V gene, CDR1 is SEHNR and CDR2 is FQNEAQ (reference sequence). The CDR3 consists of 16 residues. The junction had 12 bases not matched to a gene; V was cut back by 7 bases and J by 0 bases. The CDR3 reads CASTPRREVSSYEQYF. In DNA form, the CDR3 reads TGTGCCAGCACCCCAAGACGGGAGGTGAGCTCCTACGAGCAGTACTTC. Together with reference TRBV7-9 and TRBJ2-7, the CDR3 gives the full variable domain: DTGVSQNPRHKITKRGQNVTFRCDPISEHNRLYWYRQTLGQGPEFLTYFQNEAQLEKSRLLSDRFSAERPKGSFSTLEIQRTEQGDSAMYLCASTPRREVSSYEQYFGPGTRLTVT.

The chain couples TRBV9 to TRBJ2-2, with D unresolved. The V end lost 3 bases, the J end lost 0 bases, and 9 bases lay between the germline ends. The germline CDR1 and CDR2 sequences are SGDLS and YYNGEE. The CDR3 extends over 15 amino acids. CDR3 amino acids: CASSESPANTGELFF. The CDR3 nucleotides are TGTGCCAGCAGCGAATCCCCGGCGAACACCGGGGAGCTGTTTTTT.

The chain has TRBV2 and TRBJ1-5, with D possibly TRBD1 on 5 matching bases. V lost 8 bases and J 3 bases, leaving 11 bases between the germline ends. The CDR3 runs 13 residues. Germline assignment: CDR1 SNHLY and CDR2 FYNNEI. CDR3 sequence reads: CASGAGTNQPQHF. The CDR3 DNA follows: TGTGCCAGCGGCGCGGGGACCAATCAGCCCCAGCATTTT.

This sequence joins TRBV28 and TRBJ1-2; the match to TRBD1 covers 8 bases. This CDR3 has 13 amino acids. J lost 5 bases, V lost 9 bases, and 8 bases had no gene match. CDR1 and CDR2 from the germline V gene are MDHEN and SYDVKM. The CDR3 DNA follows: TGTGCCAGTTCCGGGACAGGAGCATATGGCTACACCTTC. Amino acids: CASSGTGAYGYTF.